This T cell receptor (beta chain) derives from a study of beta chain features in type 1 diabetes. Concerning this clone: Its antigen is currently unknown.

Broader study findings: Within the patient group, naive, central memory and Treg TCRB repertoires appeared more similar to each other than within healthy donors.

The CDR3 has 13 residues. Germline trimming cut 5 bases from V and 4 bases from J; bases unmatched to any gene: 4. Germline V gene data show CDR1 as SGHVS and CDR2 as FQNEAQ. Of the isolated RNA, all was reverse transcribed, and so the sequenced material was expressed TCRB transcripts. This table comes from immunoSEQ multiplex PCR, and its TCRdb copy is limited to in-frame clones, with some not included. This sample has 250,000 to 300,000 clones, with 8% found just once. Material for sequencing was central memory CD4+ T cells from blood. The origin of this receptor is a woman aged 18-30 years in good health. The chain has TRBV7-8 and TRBJ1-2, with 7 bases fitting TRBD1. CDR3 DNA sequence: TGTGCCAGCAGCCTCAGGGACAGCTATGGCTACACCTTC. It translates to CASSLRDSYGYTF.